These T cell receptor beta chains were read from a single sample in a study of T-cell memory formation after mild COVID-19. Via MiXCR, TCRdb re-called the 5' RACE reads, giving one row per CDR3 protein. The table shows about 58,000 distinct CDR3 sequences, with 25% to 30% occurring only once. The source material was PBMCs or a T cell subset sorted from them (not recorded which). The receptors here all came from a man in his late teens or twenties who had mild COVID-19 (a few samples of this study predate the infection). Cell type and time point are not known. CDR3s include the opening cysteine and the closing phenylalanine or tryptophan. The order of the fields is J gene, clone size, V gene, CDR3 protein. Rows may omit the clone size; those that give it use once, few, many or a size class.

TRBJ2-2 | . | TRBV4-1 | CASSPEDRGGTGELFF
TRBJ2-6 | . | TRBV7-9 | CASSLAETVPGANVLTF
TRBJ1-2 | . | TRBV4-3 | CASSQDSTEDRGYTF
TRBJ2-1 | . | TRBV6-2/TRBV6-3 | CASSLGPAAYNEQFF
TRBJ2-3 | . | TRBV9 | CASSVGLAKTDTQYF
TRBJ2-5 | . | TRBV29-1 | CSVAGGLSAQETQYF
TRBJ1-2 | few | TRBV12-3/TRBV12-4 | CAIETGGGYTF
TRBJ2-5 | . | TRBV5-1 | CASSSAGLAGGPSETQYF
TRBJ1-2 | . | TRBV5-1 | CASSPYQGARGYTF
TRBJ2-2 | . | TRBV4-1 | CASSQEWWGLGELFF
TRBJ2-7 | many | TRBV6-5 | CASSYLRAAVNEQYF
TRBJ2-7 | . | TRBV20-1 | CSARDQGQIPVYEQYF
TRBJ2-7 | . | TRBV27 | CASSPRTSRVYEQYF
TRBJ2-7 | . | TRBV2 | CASSPGGLEQYF
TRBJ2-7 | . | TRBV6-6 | CASSDVPYEQYF
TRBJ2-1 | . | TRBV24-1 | CATRKARGKKNEQFF
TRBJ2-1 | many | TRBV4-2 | CASSPSQERYNEQFF
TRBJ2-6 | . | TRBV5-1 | CASTLIGAPVPDRANVLTF
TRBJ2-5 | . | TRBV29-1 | CSVEETLQETQYF
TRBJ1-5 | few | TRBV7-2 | CASSLSGRNQPQHF
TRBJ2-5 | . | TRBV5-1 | CASSPTSGGPQETQYF
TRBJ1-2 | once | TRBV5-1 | CASSTALGQDRGYTF
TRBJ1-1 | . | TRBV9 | CASSPRRGWTEAFF
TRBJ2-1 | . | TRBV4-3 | CASSPSGTGPNEQFF
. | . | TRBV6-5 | CASRTQGNQETQYF
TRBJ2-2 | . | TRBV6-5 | CASSYSIRAPGELFF
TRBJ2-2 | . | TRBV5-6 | CASSLDAGLNGELFF
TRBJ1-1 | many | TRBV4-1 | CASSQEDGGNTEAFF
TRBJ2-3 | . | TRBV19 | CASSIGQGDADTQYF
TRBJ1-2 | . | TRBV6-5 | CASSYSGGVRGYTF